Following are 3 T cell receptor beta chains from one sample sequenced in a study of blood T cell repertoires in COVID-19 (dated by TCRdb to 2020 to 2022). The library was produced with the immunoSEQ multiplex PCR assay. TCRdb provides this immuneACCESS table in a form limited to in-frame rearrangements. Some clones are lacking; in checked studies, under half of them reflect an unresolved V gene, and why the rest are absent is not known. The sample table contains approximately 310,000 clones; only one count was recorded for roughly 84% of them. 1% of the sample goes to the ten largest clones. The sequenced sample consisted of peripheral blood. Receptors originate from a middle-aged man with active or convalescent COVID-19.

The V and J genes are TRBV4-2 and TRBJ2-1, with 8 bases that match TRBD1. Germline values: CDR1 LGHNA, CDR2 YNFKEQ. The CDR3 spans 16 residues. The V and J ends lost 0 bases and 2 bases, in that order; junction bases with no gene match: 3. The CDR3, as DNA: TGTGCCAGCAGCCAAGAGGAGACAGGGGCCTACAATGAGCAGTTCTTC. It translates to CASSQEETGAYNEQFF.

This chain joins TRBV15 and TRBJ1-5; D is perhaps TRBD1 (6 bases). Germline V lookup: CDR1 LNHNV, CDR2 YYDKDF (reference sequence). The CDR3 length is 16 residues. Trimming removed 5 bases at V and 6 bases at J, with 20 bases between. The CDR3 loop reads CATSGGGSLRGQPQHF. In DNA, the CDR3 is TGTGCCACCAGCGGGGGTGGCAGCCTCAGGGGTCAGCCCCAGCATTTT.

The V call is TRBV10-3, the J call TRBJ2-6; 8 nucleotides align to TRBD1. Losses at the gene ends were 1 base for V and 14 bases for J; bases not matched to a gene: 13. CDR3 length equals 16 residues. The germline gives CDR1 ENHRY, CDR2 SYGVKD. CDR3 protein: CAISELGTGPPHLLTF. DNA for the CDR3: TGTGCCATCAGTGAGTTGGGGACAGGCCCTCCACATCTCCTGACTTTC.